These 32 T cell receptor beta chains were all obtained from the same sample, sequenced in a study of shared clonotypes between healthy human individuals. Positively selected for CCR7, the CD45RO-negative cells used as naive CD8 cells excluded terminally differentiated effector memory CD45RA+ cells. This table comes from immunoSEQ multiplex PCR, and its TCRdb copy is limited to in-frame clones, with some not included. The sample records some 740,000 clones, around 93% being singletons. Material for sequencing was naive CD8+ T cells sorted from blood. The source is a man between 25 and 39 years old in good health.

The chain is built from TRBV10-3 and TRBJ2-3, with D unclear. Germline V gene data show CDR1 as ENHRY and CDR2 as SYGVKD. The CDR3 has 14 amino acids. V lost 2 bases and J 2 bases, leaving 8 bases between the germline ends. The CDR3 loop is CAISEGSVTDTQYF. Here the CDR3 DNA reads TGTGCCATCAGTGAGGGATCGGTCACAGATACGCAGTATTTT.

This clone was picked up one time. The chain carries TRBV11-2 and TRBJ2-2, with 9 bases fitting TRBD2. Germline V gene sequence: CDR1 SGHAT, CDR2 FQNNGV. V was clipped by 5 bases and J by 9 bases; unmatched bases: 10. The CDR3 runs to 15 residues. The CDR3 region has the DNA TGTGCCAGCAGCGACAAATTAGCGGGAGCCCGGGAGCTGTTTTTT. This sequence encodes CASSDKLAGARELFF.

Concerning this clone itself: This may be a read error, as it is one base from a much larger clone. The chain employs TRBV7-9 and TRBJ2-3, with unresolved D. Trimming cost V 5 bases and J 2 bases, with 2 bases left between them. Germline V gene lookup returns CDR1 SEHNR and CDR2 FQNEAQ (reference sequence). The CDR3 runs to 11 residues. The CDR3 spells CASSVTDTQYF. The CDR3 coding sequence is TGTGCCAGCAGCGTCACAGATACGCAGTATTTT.

The rearrangement links TRBV6-1 to TRBJ2-7; D is ambiguous. V gave up 6 bases and J gave up 7 bases, with 13 bases separating them. Germline lookup yields CDR1 MNHNS and CDR2 SASEGT. CDR3 length: 12 residues. For the CDR3, the DNA is TGTGCCAGCAGAAAGAGGCGGTGGGAGCAGTACTTC. Translation: CASRKRRWEQYF.

To note about this clone: Other DNA variants within this sample encode the same CDR3. The V call is TRBV28, the J call TRBJ2-7, with D tentatively TRBD1 (6 bases). CDR1 and CDR2 (germline): MDHEN, SYDVKM. Deletions cut 3 bases from V and 2 bases from J, with 11 bases between. The CDR3 sequence is 14 residues long. The CDR3 loop reads CASSFGRGTYEQYF. For the CDR3, the DNA is TGTGCCAGCAGTTTCGGCAGGGGCACCTACGAGCAGTACTTC.

Comments on this clone: Other DNA sequences in this specimen translate into the identical CDR3. The chain carries TRBV28 and TRBJ2-7; no clear D gene. The V end lost 2 bases, the J end lost 2 bases, and 4 bases lay between the germline ends. Per the germline V gene, CDR1 is MDHEN and CDR2 is SYDVKM. This CDR3 comprises 12 residues. The CDR3 sequence: CASSLQTYEQYF. The CDR3 DNA is TGTGCCAGCAGTTTACAGACCTACGAGCAGTACTTC.

This chain uses TRBV11-2 with TRBJ2-7, with 13 bases that match TRBD2. Per the germline V gene, CDR1 is SGHAT and CDR2 is FQNNGV. V was clipped by 5 bases and J by 0 bases; unmatched bases: 10. The CDR3 runs to 18 residues. CDR3 loop: CASSDRTSGSQSSYEQYF. Here the CDR3 DNA reads TGTGCCAGCAGCGATAGGACTAGCGGGAGCCAAAGCTCCTACGAGCAGTACTTC.

On this clone: A far larger clone differs by one base, so this is likely a read error. The same CDR3 is also encoded by other DNA sequences in this sample. This chain joins TRBV7-3 and TRBJ2-2, with D hard to call. From germline, CDR1 is SGHTA and CDR2 FQGTGA. The length of the CDR3 is 12 residues. V shed 2 bases and J shed 3 bases, with 1 base lying between them. CDR3 coding DNA: TGTGCCAGCAGCTTAGACACCGGGGAGCTGTTTTTT. This codes for CASSLDTGELFF.

This clone was picked up one time. The gene calls are TRBV7-6 and TRBJ2-7; possible D gene TRBD2, 5 bases. The V gene lost 1 base and the J gene lost 2 bases, with 15 bases spanning the gap. The germline V gene has CDR1 SGHVS and CDR2 FNYEAQ. The CDR3 has 16 amino acids. CDR3 sequence reads: CASSLGWGDVTYEQYF. In DNA form, the CDR3 reads TGTGCCAGCAGCTTAGGTTGGGGAGATGTAACCTACGAGCAGTACTTC.

V is TRBV4-1 and J is TRBJ2-5; TRBD2 agrees at 10 bases. Germline values: CDR1 MGHRA, CDR2 YSYEKL. J was trimmed by 3 bases and V by 1 base; bases with no gene match: 2. The CDR3 covers 15 residues. The CDR3 loop is CASSQVGLAEETQYF. CDR3 coding DNA: TGCGCCAGCAGCCAAGTAGGACTAGCGGAAGAGACCCAGTACTTC.

The chain employs TRBV7-8 and TRBJ2-1; 7 bases map to TRBD2. This CDR3 is 15 amino acids long. Germline-derived CDR1 and CDR2 are SGHVS and FQNEAQ. Germline trimming cut 3 bases from V and 8 bases from J; bases unmatched to any gene: 10. The CDR3 reads CASSFWGGSLDEQFF. The CDR3 nucleotides read TGTGCCAGCAGCTTCTGGGGCGGGAGTTTGGATGAGCAGTTCTTC.

V usage is TRBV9 and J usage is TRBJ2-1, with 11 bases matching TRBD2. The germline V gene has CDR1 SGDLS and CDR2 YYNGEE. CDR3 length: 19 residues. Trimming removed 4 bases from V and 7 bases from J; junction bases left unmatched: 19. The CDR3 region is CASSPGGILLAGEGNEQFF. CDR3 in DNA: TGTGCCAGCAGCCCTGGGGGGATATTACTAGCGGGAGAGGGGAATGAGCAGTTCTTC. The entire variable domain, with the rest obtained from reference TRBV9 and TRBJ2-1, is as follows: DSGVTQTPKHLITATGQRVTLRCSPRSGDLSVYWYQQSLDQGLQFLIQYYNGEERAKGNILERFSAQQFPDLHSELNLSSLELGDSALYFCASSPGGILLAGEGNEQFFGPGTRLTVL.

The J gene is TRBJ2-7, the V gene TRBV29-1, with a possible D match to TRBD1 (5 bases). V lost 5 bases and J 2 bases, leaving 13 bases between the germline ends. Germline V lookup: CDR1 SQVTM, CDR2 ANQGSEA. The CDR3 is 13 residues long. The DNA for the CDR3 is TGCAGCGTTCCCGGAGAAGGGGCCTACGAGCAGTACTTC. Its protein product is CSVPGEGAYEQYF.

V is TRBV5-1 and J is TRBJ2-7; a weak D match, TRBD1 (6 bases). The CDR3 extends over 13 amino acids. Germline V gene lookup returns CDR1 SGHRS and CDR2 YFSETQ. With 0 bases removed from V and 2 bases from J, the gap between germline ends came to 6 bases. The CDR3 reads CASSLGDTYEQYF. The DNA for the CDR3 is TGCGCCAGCAGCTTGGGGGACACCTACGAGCAGTACTTC.

The V and J genes are TRBV19 and TRBJ2-7; D may be TRBD2 (5 bases). The germline V gene has CDR1 LNHDA and CDR2 SQIVND (reference sequence). The ends were cut back, 4 bases at V and 2 bases at J, with 15 bases in the middle. This CDR3 contains 15 residues. The CDR3 DNA sequence: TGTGCCAGTAGTACCTACTCAAGAGGGACCTACGAGCAGTACTTC. This gives the protein CASSTYSRGTYEQYF.

V usage is TRBV11-3 and J usage is TRBJ2-6; 7 bases agree with TRBD1. V trimming: 1 base; J trimming: 1 base; junction bases outside the gene matches: 13. Per germline, CDR1 SGHNT and CDR2 YENEEA. The CDR3 runs 20 residues. The CDR3 DNA sequence: TGTGCCAGCAGCTTAGGGACAGGCGAAACCGTTCAATCTGGGGCCAACGTCCTGACTTTC. It is translated as CASSLGTGETVQSGANVLTF.

The chain has TRBV27 and TRBJ2-3; D ambiguous. The CDR3 has 15 amino acids. Germline V gene data show CDR1 as MNHEY and CDR2 as SMNVEV (reference sequence). Trimming pared 2 bases from V and 4 bases from J, leaving 13 bases between. The CDR3 here is CASSLRQGYSDTQYF. The CDR3 nucleotides are TGTGCCAGCAGTTTACGACAAGGATACTCAGATACGCAGTATTTT.

This chain uses TRBV6-6 with TRBJ2-1; D is undetermined. Trimming shortened V by 2 bases and J by 8 bases, and 10 bases separated the two germline ends. CDR1 is MNHNY, CDR2 SVGAGI, per germline (reference sequence). CDR3 length equals 13 residues. CDR3: CASSYVSNHEQFF. The CDR3 coding sequence is TGTGCCAGCAGTTACGTTTCGAACCATGAGCAGTTCTTC.

The rearrangement links TRBV7-2 to TRBJ2-6; no clear D gene. There are 18 residues in the CDR3. V lost 5 bases, J lost 5 bases, and 22 bases lay in between. The germline V gene encodes CDR1 SGHTA and CDR2 FQGNSA. The DNA of the CDR3 is TGTGCCAGCAGCCAATGTTTGAGACGACAAAGTCGGGCCAACGTCCTGACTTTC. This codes for CASSQCLRRQSRANVLTF.

A note on this clone: This same CDR3 is encoded by further DNA sequences in the sample. The rearrangement links TRBV11-2 to TRBJ2-7; D not certain. Trimming removed 0 bases from V and 0 bases from J, with 3 bases in between. Germline values: CDR1 SGHAT, CDR2 FQNNGV. The CDR3 is made up of 13 amino acids. The CDR3 nucleotides read TGTGCCAGCAGCTTAGAAGACTCCTACGAGCAGTACTTC. It codes for CASSLEDSYEQYF. The entire variable domain, with the rest obtained from reference TRBV11-2 and TRBJ2-7, is as follows: EAGVAQSPRYKIIEKRQSVAFWCNPISGHATLYWYQQILGQGPKLLIQFQNNGVVDDSQLPKDRFSAERLKGVDSTLKIQPAKLEDSAVYLCASSLEDSYEQYFGPGTRLTVT.

The V call is TRBV7-9, the J call TRBJ2-1; maybe TRBD2 (6 bases). The CDR3 consists of 11 residues. Germline loops: CDR1 SEHNR, CDR2 FQNEAQ (reference sequence). V gave up 5 bases and J gave up 15 bases, with 14 bases separating them. In DNA, the CDR3 is TGTGCCAGCAGCCTCCGGGACTTGTGGTTCTTC. Translation gives CASSLRDLWFF.

This clone showed up just once. DNA for the CDR3: TGTGCCAGCAGCCCGGGGAGGGGCGAGGCCCTAGCCAAAAACATTCAGTACTTC. Protein: CASSPGRGEALAKNIQYF. V gene TRBV11-2 combines with J gene TRBJ2-4; 7 bases are shared with TRBD2. The CDR3 spans 18 residues. After removal of 5 bases from V and 0 bases from J, the junction contained 13 bases not matched to a gene. Per germline, CDR1 SGHAT and CDR2 FQNNGV.

This clone was detected once. The rearrangement joins TRBV15 to TRBJ2-5; tentatively, D is TRBD2 (6 bases). The length of the CDR3 is 15 residues. Trimming pared 2 bases from V and 1 base from J, leaving 11 bases between. Germline V gene sequence: CDR1 LNHNV, CDR2 YYDKDF (reference sequence). The CDR3 here is CATSRPGLIQETQYF. The CDR3 DNA follows: TGTGCCACCAGCAGACCGGGACTCATCCAAGAGACCCAGTACTTC. The full variable domain, completed using reference TRBV15 and TRBJ2-5, is DAMVIQNPRYQVTQFGKPVTLSCSQTLNHNVMYWYQQKSSQAPKLLFHYYDKDFNNEADTPDNFQSRRPNTSFCFLDIRSPGLGDTAMYLCATSRPGLIQETQYFGPGTRLLVL.

This chain joins TRBV7-9 and TRBJ1-3, with D tentatively TRBD1 (6 bases). The germline CDR1 and CDR2 sequences are SEHNR and FQNEAQ (reference sequence). V gave up 5 bases and J gave up 2 bases, with 13 bases separating them. This CDR3 spans 15 amino acids. The CDR3 DNA reads TGTGCCAGCAGCCCCCGTCGGGGGCCTGGAAACACCATATATTTT. Amino acids: CASSPRRGPGNTIYF.

In this sample, this clone turned up once. The rearrangement uses TRBV10-3 and TRBJ2-5, with 8 bases identical to TRBD2. Trimming cost V 0 bases and J 6 bases; bases outside gene matches: 18. The CDR3 has 19 residues. CDR1 is ENHRY, CDR2 SYGVKD, per germline. CDR3 loop: CAISESDLGSGKGLKTQYF. In DNA, the CDR3 is TGTGCCATCAGTGAGTCGGATTTGGGTAGCGGGAAAGGGTTAAAGACCCAGTACTTC.

The V and J genes are TRBV6-5 and TRBJ2-2; 9 bases match TRBD1. The CDR3 has 15 residues. CDR1 and CDR2 from the germline V gene are MNHEY and SVGAGI. The trim removed 5 bases at V and 6 bases at J, leaving 7 bases unmatched. CDR3 DNA sequence: TGTGCCAGCAGTACCGGGACAGGGTACGCCGGGGAGCTGTTTTTT. This encodes CASSTGTGYAGELFF.

This clone appeared a few times. This chain joins TRBV5-1 and TRBJ1-1; D is undetermined. Germline V gives CDR1 SGHRS, CDR2 YFSETQ. V lost 1 base and J lost 0, with 7 bases in between. CDR3 length equals 14 residues. The CDR3 protein is CASSLPSLNTEAFF. In nucleotides, the CDR3 is TGCGCCAGCAGCTTGCCTAGCTTGAACACTGAAGCTTTCTTT. Looking up the rest from reference TRBV5-1 and TRBJ1-1 gives the full variable domain: KAGVTQTPRYLIKTRGQQVTLSCSPISGHRSVSWYQQTPGQGLQFLFEYFSETQRNKGNFPGRFSGRQFSNSRSEMNVSTLELGDSALYLCASSLPSLNTEAFFGQGTRLTVV.

The chain joins TRBV19 to TRBJ2-1; no reliable D call. CDR3 length: 14 residues. Trimming shortened V by 1 base and J by 10 bases, and 14 bases separated the two germline ends. The V gene's germline CDR1 is LNHDA and CDR2 SQIVND (reference sequence). The CDR3 DNA reads TGTGCCAGTAGTATAGGGCCCCTCCAATGGGAGCAGTTCTTC. This encodes CASSIGPLQWEQFF. Full variable domain (outside the CDR3, taken from reference TRBV19 and TRBJ2-1): DGGITQSPKYLFRKEGQNVTLSCEQNLNHDAMYWYRQDPGQGLRLIYYSQIVNDFQKGDIAEGYSVSREKKESFPLTVTSAQKNPTAFYLCASSIGPLQWEQFFGPGTRLTVL.

CDR3 residues: CASSLAPADTQYF. CDR3 sequence (DNA): TGTGCCAGCAGCTTGGCCCCTGCAGATACGCAGTATTTT. The chain combines TRBV7-9 with TRBJ2-3; D remains ambiguous. The germline CDR1 and CDR2 sequences are SEHNR and FQNEAQ (reference sequence). V gave up 3 bases and J gave up 4 bases, with 8 bases separating them. The CDR3 loop spans 13 amino acids.

V gene TRBV6-6 combines with J gene TRBJ1-1; no clear D gene. Deletions cut 6 bases from V and 5 bases from J, with 10 bases between. CDR1 is MNHNY and CDR2 is SVGAGI in the germline V gene (reference sequence). There are 12 residues in the CDR3. CDR3 residues: CASRPTGTEAFF. CDR3 coding DNA: TGTGCCAGCAGACCAACCGGGACTGAAGCTTTCTTT.

V and J are TRBV27 and TRBJ2-1, with D possibly matching TRBD1 (6 bases). Germline V gives CDR1 MNHEY, CDR2 SMNVEV (reference sequence). This CDR3 comprises 16 residues. Trimming left V 5 bases short and J 4 bases short, with 18 bases between. CDR3 sequence: CASSHGAGTLYNEQFF. CDR3 nucleotide sequence: TGTGCCAGCAGTCATGGGGCCGGGACACTTTACAATGAGCAGTTCTTC.

This clone was observed a single time. The V and J genes are TRBV7-8 and TRBJ2-3; no definite D call. CDR3 length: 13 residues. Germline CDR1 and CDR2: SGHVS and FQNEAQ. Deletions cut 4 bases from V and 0 bases from J, with 5 bases between. CDR3 sequence (DNA): TGTGCCAGCAGCTGGTATAGCACAGATACGCAGTATTTT. It specifies CASSWYSTDTQYF.